Shown below are 30 T cell receptor beta chains from a single sample sequenced in a study of blood T cell repertoires in COVID-19. Data came from immunoSEQ multiplex PCR; TCRdb stores just in-frame clones and leaves some out. The sample contains about 39,000 clones, about four fifths of which appear only once. Material: peripheral blood. The receptors were sampled from a man aged 50-60 years with active or convalescent COVID-19.

The chain has TRBV6-5 and TRBJ2-1; no clear D gene. V lost 2 bases, J lost 0 bases, and 5 bases lay in between. CDR1 and CDR2 from the germline V gene are MNHEY and SVGAGI. This CDR3 region has 14 residues. As DNA, the CDR3 is TGTGCCAGCAGTTACGGCGGCTCCTACAATGAGCAGTTCTTC. Its protein product is CASSYGGSYNEQFF.

The chain combines TRBV5-6 with TRBJ1-1; 10 bases align to TRBD1. The length of the CDR3 is 15 residues. V was clipped by 6 bases and J by 5 bases; unmatched bases: 10. CDR1 is SGHDT and CDR2 is YYEEEE in the germline V gene. The CDR3 sequence is CASTLTGGTITEAFF. Written as DNA, the CDR3 is TGTGCCAGCACCCTGACAGGGGGCACGATTACTGAAGCTTTCTTT.

This rearrangement joins TRBV12-3 or TRBV12-4 to TRBJ1-6; 7 bases are a match to TRBD1. V trimming: 7 bases; J trimming: 10 bases; junction bases outside the gene matches: 7. The CDR3 sequence is 13 residues long. CDR3 loop: CASKSTGRSPLHF. The CDR3 region has the DNA TGTGCCAGCAAATCGACAGGGAGATCACCCCTCCACTTT.

This clone appeared a few times. The V and J genes are TRBV7-9 and TRBJ1-2; 9 bases map to TRBD1. The CDR3 loop spans 14 amino acids. Trimming cost V 2 bases and J 8 bases; bases outside gene matches: 6. Germline V lookup: CDR1 SEHNR, CDR2 FQNEAQ (reference sequence). The CDR3 is CASSLPGQGRGYTF. Here the CDR3 DNA reads TGTGCCAGCAGCTTACCGGGACAGGGTAGGGGCTACACCTTC.

The chain couples TRBV5-1 to TRBJ1-3; 9 bases line up with TRBD1. The CDR3 loop spans 14 amino acids. With V trimmed by 0 bases and J by 9 bases, 4 bases remained unmatched. Looked up from germline, CDR1 is SGHRS and CDR2 is YFSETQ. The CDR3: CASSLGQGQGTIYF. The CDR3 nucleotides are TGCGCCAGCAGCTTGGGCCAGGGACAGGGCACCATATATTTT. Combining the CDR3 with reference TRBV5-1 and TRBJ1-3 gives the whole variable domain KAGVTQTPRYLIKTRGQQVTLSCSPISGHRSVSWYQQTPGQGLQFLFEYFSETQRNKGNFPGRFSGRQFSNSRSEMNVSTLELGDSALYLCASSLGQGQGTIYFGEGSWLTVV.

This sequence joins TRBV2 and TRBJ2-5, with 7 nucleotides matching TRBD1. Trimming at V came to 4 bases and at J to 4 bases, leaving 6 bases not matched to a gene. CDR3 length: 14 amino acids. Germline V gene data show CDR1 as SNHLY and CDR2 as FYNNEI. The CDR3 nucleotides are TGTGCCAGCAGTGCTCAGACAGGGTTAGAGACCCAGTACTTC. Its translation is CASSAQTGLETQYF.

This clone was observed a few times. This sequence joins TRBV11-3 and TRBJ1-5, with D hard to call. The germline V gene has CDR1 SGHNT and CDR2 YENEEA. This CDR3 is built from 12 residues. V lost 1 base, J lost 7 bases, and 5 bases lay in between. This CDR3 reads CASSLGGQPQHF. As DNA, the CDR3 is TGTGCCAGCAGCTTAGGCGGGCAGCCCCAGCATTTT.

The chain uses TRBV5-1 and TRBJ1-2; no clear D gene. Germline V gene sequence: CDR1 SGHRS, CDR2 YFSETQ. V was trimmed by 7 bases and J by 2 bases, leaving 18 bases between them. The CDR3 length is 15 residues. The CDR3 region has the DNA TGCGCCAGCCGACCCTCGGAGGGATCCAACTATGGCTACACCTTC. The encoded protein is CASRPSEGSNYGYTF.

The chain employs TRBV7-3 and TRBJ2-1, with 8 positions matching TRBD1. Germline CDR1 reads SGHTA; CDR2 reads FQGTGA. V dropped 5 bases and J dropped 5; count of bases not matched to a gene: 5. This CDR3 is built from 14 residues. DNA of the CDR3: TGTGCCAGCAGCCCCGGACAGGGCCACAATGAGCAGTTCTTC. Protein sequence: CASSPGQGHNEQFF.

The rearrangement joins TRBV10-3 to TRBJ1-6; 7 bases match TRBD1. In germline, CDR1 is ENHRY, CDR2 SYGVKD. This CDR3 comprises 14 residues. The V segment lost 7 bases and the J segment 5 bases; nucleotides outside the gene matches: 5. CDR3 DNA: TGTGCCATCATTCCCGGGACAGATAATTCACCCCTCCACTTT. Amino acids: CAIIPGTDNSPLHF.

The chain couples TRBV7-8 to TRBJ2-1; 10 nucleotides align to TRBD1. In germline, CDR1 is SGHVS, CDR2 FQNEAQ. V lost 3 bases, J lost 4 bases, and 3 bases stayed unmatched. The CDR3 is made up of 15 amino acids. The CDR3 protein is CASSFRQGAYNEQFF. The CDR3 DNA follows: TGTGCCAGCAGCTTCCGACAGGGGGCTTACAATGAGCAGTTCTTC.

This clone was seen more than once but under ten times. The V gene is TRBV12-3 or TRBV12-4, the J gene TRBJ1-2; TRBD1 matches 8 bases. The CDR3 is made up of 13 amino acids. Trimming removed 6 bases from V and 4 bases from J; junction bases left unmatched: 4. The CDR3 sequence is CASRPGTGYGYTF. The DNA for the CDR3 is TGTGCCAGCAGACCCGGGACAGGCTATGGCTACACCTTC.

The chain uses TRBV7-2 and TRBJ1-3, with D unclear. Between the trimmed V and J ends, which lost 4 bases and 0 bases, there was a span of 10 bases. The CDR3 runs to 15 residues. The germline V gene has CDR1 SGHTA and CDR2 FQGNSA. CDR3 in DNA: TGTGCCAGCAGCTCCAGTCATGGCTCTGGAAACACCATATATTTT. This encodes CASSSSHGSGNTIYF. Full variable domain (missing parts from reference TRBV7-2 and TRBJ1-3): GAGVSQSPSNKVTEKGKDVELRCDPISGHTALYWYRQSLGQGLEFLIYFQGNSAPDKSGLPSDRFSAERTGGSVSTLTIQRTQQEDSAVYLCASSSSHGSGNTIYFGEGSWLTVV.

The chain couples TRBV2 to TRBJ1-4; D possibly corresponds to TRBD1 (5 bases). The V gene lost 2 bases and the J gene lost 7 bases, with 14 bases spanning the gap. Germline CDR1 is SNHLY and CDR2 is FYNNEI. CDR3 length: 15 residues. The CDR3 spells CASSESRQGGEKLFF. As DNA, the CDR3 is TGTGCCAGCAGTGAATCTCGTCAGGGAGGTGAAAAACTGTTTTTT.

The chain has TRBV7-9 and TRBJ2-3; D is possibly TRBD1 (5 bases). The CDR3 runs 16 residues. Germline-derived CDR1 and CDR2 are SEHNR and FQNEAQ (reference sequence). The ends were cut back, 6 bases at V and 0 bases at J, with 16 bases in the middle. CDR3 loop: CASSSTQASSTDTQYF. The CDR3 DNA sequence: TGTGCCAGCAGTTCCACACAGGCTTCTAGCACAGATACGCAGTATTTT.

The chain employs TRBV7-9 and TRBJ1-1, with a possible D match to TRBD1 (6 bases). Germline values: CDR1 SEHNR, CDR2 FQNEAQ (reference sequence). The CDR3 loop spans 14 amino acids. The germline V and J ends were trimmed by 3 bases and 1 base, with 9 bases remaining between them. This CDR3 reads CASSLIQGNTEAFF. CDR3 coding DNA: TGTGCCAGCAGCTTGATACAGGGGAACACTGAAGCTTTCTTT.

This chain uses TRBV29-1 with TRBJ1-2; no clear D. CDR3 size: 14 residues. The V gene's germline CDR1 is SQVTM and CDR2 ANQGSEA. V was clipped by 1 base and J by 4 bases, with 13 bases between them. The CDR3 DNA reads as TGCAGCGTTGAAGGGTCCGTCCCTATCTATGGCTACACCTTC. Encoded protein: CSVEGSVPIYGYTF.

The chain combines TRBV5-1 with TRBJ2-5, with 7 bases identical to TRBD1. The V segment lost 0 bases and the J segment 4 bases; nucleotides outside the gene matches: 6. Germline V gives CDR1 SGHRS, CDR2 YFSETQ. The length of the CDR3 is 15 residues. The CDR3 reads CASSLGTGAGETQYF. The CDR3 coding sequence is TGCGCCAGCAGCTTGGGTACAGGGGCAGGAGAGACCCAGTACTTC.

The V and J genes are TRBV4-2 and TRBJ2-2; TRBD2 aligns across 8 bases. Germline V gives CDR1 LGHNA, CDR2 YNFKEQ. J was trimmed by 0 bases and V by 2 bases; bases with no gene match: 5. The CDR3 is 17 residues long. CDR3 sequence (DNA): TGTGCCAGCAGCCAACAAGCGGGGGCCGCGAACACCGGGGAGCTGTTTTTT. This gives the protein CASSQQAGAANTGELFF.

The chain carries TRBV10-3 and TRBJ2-7; possible D gene TRBD2, 6 bases. Per germline, CDR1 ENHRY and CDR2 SYGVKD. The CDR3 is 15 residues long. V lost 0 bases and J 6 bases, leaving 15 bases between the germline ends. CDR3 DNA: TGTGCCATCAGTGAGTCACTAGCCGGGTCAGTCGAGCAGTACTTC. It codes for CAISESLAGSVEQYF.

The chain is built from TRBV2 and TRBJ1-5; weak D call: TRBD1 (5 bases). CDR3 size: 13 residues. V was cut by 4 bases and J by 9 bases, with 13 bases left in between. The germline V gene has CDR1 SNHLY and CDR2 FYNNEI. The CDR3 protein is CASSGIRVMPQHF. The CDR3 nucleotides read TGTGCCAGCAGTGGAATCAGGGTCATGCCCCAGCATTTT.

The gene calls are TRBV5-8 and TRBJ1-1, with 7 bases fitting TRBD1. The V and J ends lost 4 bases and 4 bases, in that order; junction bases with no gene match: 10. Germline CDR1 is SGHTS and CDR2 is YDEGEE. The CDR3 is 15 residues long. The CDR3 sequence is CASSPTISGGTEAFF. CDR3 nucleotide sequence: TGTGCCAGCAGCCCTACTATATCAGGGGGCACTGAAGCTTTCTTT.

The chain joins TRBV7-2 to TRBJ2-3; unclear D gene. V lost 8 bases and J 8 bases, leaving 17 bases between the germline ends. There are 13 residues in the CDR3. CDR1 SGHTA and CDR2 FQGNSA come from the germline V gene. CDR3 amino acids: CASAPRVVGTQYF. DNA of the CDR3: TGTGCCAGCGCCCCCCGGGTAGTAGGTACGCAGTATTTT. The whole variable domain, filled in from reference TRBV7-2 and TRBJ2-3, reads GAGVSQSPSNKVTEKGKDVELRCDPISGHTALYWYRQSLGQGLEFLIYFQGNSAPDKSGLPSDRFSAERTGGSVSTLTIQRTQQEDSAVYLCASAPRVVGTQYFGPGTRLTVL.

The chain joins TRBV2 to TRBJ2-2, with a possible D match to TRBD1 (5 bases). Per the germline V gene, CDR1 is SNHLY and CDR2 is FYNNEI. The CDR3 extends over 14 amino acids. V dropped 7 bases and J dropped 3 bases, with 12 bases sitting between them. Written as DNA, the CDR3 is TGTGCCAGCAAAATCCCCAGGGACACCGGGGAGCTGTTTTTT. This encodes CASKIPRDTGELFF.

This chain joins TRBV5-1 and TRBJ1-3; 9 positions match TRBD1. CDR3 size: 16 residues. Germline loops: CDR1 SGHRS, CDR2 YFSETQ. Losses at the gene ends were 4 bases for V and 2 bases for J; bases not matched to a gene: 7. CDR3 amino acids: CASSPGTGNAGNTIYF. Written as DNA, the CDR3 is TGCGCCAGCAGCCCCGGGACAGGGAACGCTGGAAACACCATATATTTT.

This sequence joins TRBV6-5 and TRBJ1-6; possibly TRBD1 for D (5 bases). Trimming removed 3 bases from V and 9 bases from J, with 6 bases in between. The CDR3 covers 12 residues. CDR1 MNHEY and CDR2 SVGAGI come from the germline V gene. CDR3 sequence reads: CASSYGASPLHF. The CDR3 coding sequence is TGTGCCAGCAGTTATGGGGCTTCACCCCTCCACTTT.

This clone was observed once. This chain uses TRBV21-1 with TRBJ2-5; the table's D call, TRBD2, was not checked against the DNA. TRBV21-1 is assigned pseudogene status. The CDR3 has 15 residues. CDR3 DNA sequence: TGTGCCAGCAGCAAAGCAGGCCCGGAGGGGGAGACCCAGTACTTC. It is translated as CASSKAGPEGETQYF.

This rearrangement joins TRBV2 to TRBJ2-1; 8 bases agree with TRBD2. Looked up from germline, CDR1 is SNHLY and CDR2 is FYNNEI. This CDR3 is built from 18 residues. With V trimmed by 7 bases and J by 1 base, 15 bases remained unmatched. CDR3: CASTPIPRSGGSYNEQFF. The CDR3, as DNA: TGTGCCAGCACGCCCATTCCACGAAGCGGGGGTTCCTACAATGAGCAGTTCTTC.

This sequence joins TRBV9 and TRBJ2-3; D is uncertain. In germline, CDR1 is SGDLS, CDR2 YYNGEE. Trimming took off 0 bases at V and 3 bases at J, with 5 bases between the two ends. The CDR3 is 13 amino acids. CDR3 DNA: TGTGCCAGCAGCGTAGCTATAACAGATACGCAGTATTTT. The encoded protein is CASSVAITDTQYF.

The genes are TRBV15 and TRBJ2-1, with unresolved D. The germline CDR1 and CDR2 sequences are LNHNV and YYDKDF (reference sequence). Trimming took off 0 bases at V and 6 bases at J, with 9 bases between the two ends. The CDR3 totals 14 residues. As DNA, the CDR3 is TGTGCCACCAGCAGAGATAGAGGCAGCAATGAGCAGTTCTTC. Its protein product is CATSRDRGSNEQFF.